The T cell receptor (beta chain) under discussion was sequenced for a study of cytomegalovirus exposure and HLA in healthy donors. The PCR contained 60 Vbeta and 13 Jbeta primers. Clones were read by immunoSEQ multiplex PCR, and TCRdb kept only the in-frame ones, dropping some. The data show some 130,000 clones, 66% seen once. The study, taken as a whole, reports: Earlier analysis found most TCR beta V segments productive about 87% or about 30% of the time. High specificity and sensitivity for cytomegalovirus status were reported for the classifier.

Germline CDR1 and CDR2: MGHRA and YSYEKL. The CDR3 contains 16 residues. V shed 2 bases and J shed 1 base, with 15 bases lying between them. Remarks on this clone: Its target is not known.

This chain joins TRBV4-1 and TRBJ2-7; D possibly corresponds to TRBD2 (6 bases). The clonotype was recovered from a human donor in good health. Sequencing input: PBMCs. CDR3 coding DNA: TGCGCCAGCAGCCAACCCGAGAAGCGGGCGTCCTACGAGCAGTACTTC. The encoded protein is CASSQPEKRASYEQYF.